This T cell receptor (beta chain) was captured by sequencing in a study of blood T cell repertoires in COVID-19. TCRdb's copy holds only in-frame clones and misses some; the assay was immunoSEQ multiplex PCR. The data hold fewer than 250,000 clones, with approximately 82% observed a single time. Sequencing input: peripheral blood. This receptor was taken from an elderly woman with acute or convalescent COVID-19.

CDR3 DNA sequence: TGTGCCAGCAGCCTTCCGGGACTCGCGAACACTGAAGCTTTCTTT. Translated: CASSLPGLANTEAFF. This chain joins TRBV14 and TRBJ1-1, with D perhaps TRBD1 (5 bases). The ends were cut back, 4 bases at V and 1 base at J, with 13 bases in the middle. The CDR3 contains 15 residues. Germline-derived CDR1 and CDR2 are SGHDN and FVKESK.